This T cell receptor beta chain came from a study of blood T cell repertoires in COVID-19. Study context: Whether acute or convalescent, the COVID-19 samples came from the United States, Italy and Spain.

Data came from immunoSEQ multiplex PCR; TCRdb stores just in-frame clones and leaves some out. This table holds 150,000 to 200,000 clones, more than 75% found once. The CDR3 contains 16 residues. Trimming removed 6 bases at V and 8 bases at J, with 23 bases between. Germline V gene data show CDR1 as MNHEY and CDR2 as SVGEGT. The chain employs TRBV6-2 or TRBV6-3 and TRBJ2-1; D is ambiguous. Sequences were obtained from PBMCs or T cells enriched from blood (not recorded which). The clonotype comes from a woman between 45 and 65 years old with acute COVID-19. CDR3 DNA sequence: TGTGCCAGCAGCCCCGTGGTGCGGCCCCCTAAAGATGAGCAGTTCTTC. This encodes CASSPVVRPPKDEQFF.